Following are 22 T cell receptor beta chains from one sample sequenced in a study of blood T cell repertoires in COVID-19. Some clones are missing from TCRdb's copy, which holds only in-frame ones; the method was immunoSEQ multiplex PCR. Among about 23,000 clones listed, 90% to 95% were seen once. The source material was peripheral blood. Receptors originate from a woman in her fifties or sixties with active COVID-19.

This sequence joins TRBV12-3 or TRBV12-4 and TRBJ2-3; TRBD2 might be the D (6 bases). The CDR3 covers 13 residues. Trimming took off 1 base at V and 6 bases at J, with 8 bases between the two ends. The CDR3 loop reads CASSLVGGDTQYF. The CDR3, as DNA: TGTGCCAGCAGTTTAGTTGGGGGGGATACGCAGTATTTT.

This chain links TRBV28 with TRBJ1-5, with no clear D. CDR1 and CDR2 from the germline V gene are MDHEN and SYDVKM. The CDR3 totals 17 residues. Trimming removed 5 bases from V and 7 bases from J, with 24 bases in between. Here the CDR3 reads CASSGGLVPPQRQPQHF. The CDR3 DNA is TGTGCCAGCAGTGGAGGGTTGGTACCACCTCAACGGCAGCCCCAGCATTTT.

The chain has TRBV19 and TRBJ2-3, with D perhaps TRBD1 (6 bases). CDR1 and CDR2 from the germline V gene are LNHDA and SQIVND (reference sequence). The CDR3 extends over 15 amino acids. V was shortened by 1 base and J by 5 bases, with 13 bases between the two germline ends. The CDR3 DNA reads as TGTGCCAGTAGTATAGGTGGCGGCAGGGGAGATACGCAGTATTTT. It yields the protein CASSIGGGRGDTQYF.

The chain is built from TRBV4-1 and TRBJ2-5, with D possibly TRBD1 on 7 matching bases. The CDR3 loop spans 16 amino acids. Germline CDR1 is MGHRA and CDR2 is YSYEKL. Trimming took off 1 base at V and 7 bases at J, with 19 bases between the two ends. This CDR3 is CASSQVGAEGAGTQYF. CDR3 sequence (DNA): TGCGCCAGCAGCCAAGTCGGCGCGGAGGGGGCGGGGACCCAGTACTTC.

CDR3 nucleotide sequence: TGTGCCAGCAGTTCCAGGGGGCGCTCAGTCAAGTACAATGAGCAGTTCTTC. It codes for CASSSRGRSVKYNEQFF. The chain links TRBV27 to TRBJ2-1, with 8 bases aligning to TRBD1. Germline loops: CDR1 MNHEY, CDR2 SMNVEV (reference sequence). V was clipped by 4 bases and J by 4 bases; unmatched bases: 12. This CDR3 spans 17 amino acids.

The V call is TRBV6-5, the J call TRBJ2-5; tentatively, D is TRBD1 (6 bases). Trimming cost V 6 bases and J 2 bases, with 13 bases left between them. This CDR3 is 14 amino acids long. CDR1 is MNHEY, CDR2 SVGAGI, per germline. CDR3 nucleotide sequence: TGTGCCAGCAGAGGGGGATTACTGCAAGAGACCCAGTACTTC. Protein product: CASRGGLLQETQYF.

The chain carries TRBV5-4 and TRBJ2-2; no clear D gene. Deletions cut 4 bases from V and 0 bases from J, with 10 bases between. CDR1 and CDR2 from the germline V gene are SGHNT and YYREEE (reference sequence). The CDR3 extends over 15 amino acids. The CDR3 DNA sequence: TGTGCCAGCAGCCCTCGACACCCGAACACCGGGGAGCTGTTTTTT. Its protein is CASSPRHPNTGELFF.

The chain joins TRBV18 to TRBJ2-1, with D unresolved. The CDR3 runs to 14 residues. Trimming removed 4 bases at V and 0 bases at J, with 7 bases between. The germline CDR1 and CDR2 sequences are KGHSH and LQKENI. CDR3 protein: CASSRPVSYNEQFF. Here the CDR3 DNA reads TGTGCCAGCTCACGGCCAGTCTCCTACAATGAGCAGTTCTTC.

The chain has TRBV14 and TRBJ2-1; D remains unclear. The V gene's germline CDR1 is SGHDN and CDR2 FVKESK. The germline V and J ends were trimmed by 2 bases and 5 bases, with 10 bases remaining between them. The CDR3 length is 14 residues. CDR3 in amino acids: CASSQKLRNNEQFF. The CDR3 coding sequence is TGTGCCAGCAGCCAAAAACTCAGGAACAATGAGCAGTTCTTC.

V is TRBV28 and J is TRBJ2-7; a possible D gene is TRBD2 (5 bases). V was clipped by 2 bases and J by 4 bases, with 6 bases between them. CDR1 is MDHEN, CDR2 SYDVKM, per germline. CDR3 length: 12 amino acids. In DNA form, the CDR3 reads TGTGCCAGCAGTTTACGGGGATACGAGCAGTACTTC. Translated: CASSLRGYEQYF.

This clone showed up just once. This chain joins TRBV5-1 and TRBJ1-1; possibly TRBD1 for D (6 bases). CDR1 and CDR2 from the germline V gene are SGHRS and YFSETQ. This CDR3 is built from 16 residues. The V end lost 5 bases, the J end lost 1 base, and 18 bases lay between the germline ends. CDR3 nucleotide sequence: TGCGCCAGCAGTGTCGAAGGGGGGGCCGGGAACACTGAAGCTTTCTTT. Protein: CASSVEGGAGNTEAFF.

The chain recombines TRBV7-9 with TRBJ2-7; D is possibly TRBD1 (6 bases). The CDR3 loop spans 16 amino acids. Per germline, CDR1 SEHNR and CDR2 FQNEAQ (reference sequence). Trimming stripped 6 bases from V and 0 bases from J, with 18 bases between. CDR3 amino acids: CASSRGSGVGSYEQYF. The CDR3 DNA reads TGTGCCAGCAGTAGGGGGAGTGGCGTTGGCTCCTACGAGCAGTACTTC. The full variable domain, in which reference TRBV7-9 and TRBJ2-7 provide the parts outside the CDR3, is DTGVSQNPRHKITKRGQNVTFRCDPISEHNRLYWYRQTLGQGPEFLTYFQNEAQLEKSRLLSDRFSAERPKGSFSTLEIQRTEQGDSAMYLCASSRGSGVGSYEQYFGPGTRLTVT.

This clone was picked up one time. The chain is built from TRBV27 and TRBJ2-7, with D possibly TRBD1 on 5 matching bases. Germline V gene sequence: CDR1 MNHEY, CDR2 SMNVEV (reference sequence). This CDR3 has 14 residues. The V and J ends lost 2 bases and 6 bases respectively, with 14 bases between them. The CDR3: CASSLRPGSREQYF. CDR3 DNA: TGTGCCAGCAGTTTACGTCCAGGGTCTCGCGAGCAGTACTTC.

The V and J genes are TRBV19 and TRBJ1-2; D unresolved. CDR1 is LNHDA, CDR2 SQIVND, per germline (reference sequence). V was trimmed by 4 bases and J by 5 bases, leaving 11 bases between them. There are 13 residues in the CDR3. CDR3 region: CASSTQLFYGYTF. CDR3 bases: TGTGCCAGTAGTACACAGCTTTTTTATGGCTACACCTTC.

V usage is TRBV5-8 and J usage is TRBJ1-3, with D possibly matching TRBD1 (5 bases). CDR3 length equals 14 residues. CDR1 is SGHTS and CDR2 is YDEGEE in the germline V gene. The V end lost 6 bases, the J end lost 0 bases, and 10 bases lay between the germline ends. CDR3: CASNGGNSGNTIYF. The DNA for the CDR3 is TGTGCCAGCAACGGGGGAAACTCTGGAAACACCATATATTTT.

This chain connects TRBV10-2 to TRBJ1-6; perhaps TRBD1 as D (6 bases). This CDR3 contains 15 residues. The germline V gene encodes CDR1 WSHSY and CDR2 SAAADI. The V gene lost 2 bases and the J gene lost 10 bases, with 15 bases spanning the gap. The CDR3, as DNA: TGCGCCAGCAGTGAGACCACAGGGAGTGGATCACCCCTCCACTTT. Translation gives CASSETTGSGSPLHF.

This clone was detected only a few times. Written as DNA, the CDR3 is TGCGCCAGCAGCCTCCAACAGGGGACTGAAGCTTTCTTT. It yields the protein CASSLQQGTEAFF. The chain couples TRBV10-2 to TRBJ1-1; 7 bases map to TRBD1. J gave up 5 bases and V 6 bases, and 6 bases lay outside the gene matches. Germline V lookup: CDR1 WSHSY, CDR2 SAAADI. The CDR3 sequence is 13 residues long.

Only one count was recorded for this clone. The chain joins TRBV10-3 to TRBJ2-3; TRBD1 matches 10 bases. The V segment lost 6 bases and the J segment 4 bases; nucleotides outside the gene matches: 10. This CDR3 is built from 16 residues. The germline V gene has CDR1 ENHRY and CDR2 SYGVKD. DNA for the CDR3: TGTGCCATCAGCGAGACGGGACAGGGGTACGCAGATACGCAGTATTTT. Its translation is CAISETGQGYADTQYF.

V is TRBV9 and J is TRBJ1-2; 9 positions agree with TRBD1. Germline CDR1 and CDR2: SGDLS and YYNGEE. This CDR3 spans 15 amino acids. J gave up 4 bases and V 0 bases, and 4 bases lay outside the gene matches. CDR3 DNA sequence: TGTGCCAGCAGCGTAGTTTGGGGACAGGGCTATGGCTACACCTTC. This codes for CASSVVWGQGYGYTF.

The chain combines TRBV10-2 with TRBJ2-5, with no clear D. CDR3 length: 11 amino acids. The germline gives CDR1 WSHSY, CDR2 SAAADI. With 10 bases removed from V and 5 bases from J, the gap between germline ends came to 11 bases. CDR3 DNA: TGCGCCACCTCCCAGGCGGAGACCCAGTACTTC. Amino acids: CATSQAETQYF.

The CDR3 coding sequence is TGTGCCAGCAGCATCTTTACTAGCGGGGGTTACAATGAGCAGTTCTTC. This gives the protein CASSIFTSGGYNEQFF. The rearrangement links TRBV7-3 to TRBJ2-1; 11 nucleotides line up with TRBD2. Germline-derived CDR1 and CDR2 are SGHTA and FQGTGA. The CDR3 runs 16 residues. Losses at the gene ends were 5 bases for V and 4 bases for J; bases not matched to a gene: 7. Together with reference TRBV7-3 and TRBJ2-1, the CDR3 gives the full variable domain: GAGVSQTPSNKVTEKGKYVELRCDPISGHTALYWYRQSLGQGPEFLIYFQGTGAADDSGLPNDRFFAVRPEGSVSTLKIQRTERGDSAVYLCASSIFTSGGYNEQFFGPGTRLTVL.

The gene calls are TRBV7-8 and TRBJ1-5; 7 bases match TRBD1. V dropped 0 bases and J dropped 4; count of bases not matched to a gene: 9. CDR1 SGHVS and CDR2 FQNEAQ come from the germline V gene. The CDR3 is made up of 17 amino acids. CDR3 nucleotide sequence: TGTGCCAGCAGCTTAGCGCTGAGGACAGGACCTAATCAGCCCCAGCATTTT. As protein: CASSLALRTGPNQPQHF.